This T cell receptor (beta chain) derives from a study of T cell responses to AZD1222 COVID-19 vaccine (dated by TCRdb to the early 2020s). As for the study more broadly: Because spike-specific TCR depth and breadth did not differ between the two schedules, AZD1222 recipients who got a second dose at roughly 4 weeks were pooled with those who got a second dose at roughly 12 weeks. A total of around 240 trial participants underwent TCR sequencing, of whom about 200 had received two doses of AZD1222 and some 26 had received two doses of the MenACWY control vaccine. Enrollment into the trials was organized by age into subgroups of 18-55, 56-69 and 70-plus years, and those subgroups contained roughly 150, 30 and 60 TCR-sequenced participants, respectively. Findings and caveats that apply to the study as a whole: Because no day 14 peak-response samples were available, the repertoires could be characterized only after the peak T cell response. Participants were mostly white British and included more females than males, and it was suggested by the authors that clonal diversity may have been underestimated. CD4 TCRs associated with the vaccine covered the entire spike protein, and the dominant responses were in regions 160-218 and 743-854. The 56-69-year group was small, and its depth increase did not reach significance, likely because of low power. Spike-specific TCR breadth and depth rose significantly after two AZD1222 doses compared with day 0 and with MenACWY recipients. Reportedly, almost half of the unique spike-specific TCRs recognized epitopes lying outside the regions that are mutated in the B.1.351 and B.1.1.7 variants. Conclusions about previously exposed vaccinees are limited, since just five or six AZD1222 recipients were seropositive for SARS-CoV-2 at baseline.

The CDR3 regions of human TCRbeta chains were analyzed by immunosequencing. In the source study's methods: Repertoire TCRs were matched against a reference library of SARS-CoV-2-specific TCRs generated with the MIRA antigen-specificity platform. Breadth meant the fraction of unique TCRs that were SARS-CoV-2-associated, whereas depth meant the fraction of total T cells that were SARS-CoV-2-associated. Using the MIRA data, each spike-specific TCR was assigned both to the spike region to which the TCR was reactive and to a CD4 or CD8 class. Log10-transformed breadth and depth values were compared by one-way ANOVA with Sidak's multiple comparisons tests. Imported from immuneACCESS, the table was reduced by TCRdb to in-frame sequences with V and J called. These copies leave out some clones; in studies compared against another copy, an unresolved V gene accounts for under half, and the cause of the remainder is not known. The V and J calls and the clone size are those of that table, but D and trimming were determined from the DNA. This sample has around 120,000 clones in its table, and approximately 90% of those were observed once. The top ten constitute 1.1% of the sample.

In regard to this clone: Its antigen remains undetermined. Base qualities are not at hand, and no much larger clone is one base apart. This same CDR3 is encoded by further DNA sequences in the sample.

This specimen's time point label, interpreted: baseline before first vaccination. Samples from vaccinated people were obtained from the UK trials COV001 and COV002, which included a single-blind randomized controlled phase 2/3 trial of AZD1222 (ChAdOx1 nCoV-19) in healthy adults. Trial participant PBMC samples were collected at day 0 and day 28 after the second dose for TCRbeta chain sequencing. Sequences MNHEY (CDR1) and SVGAGI (CDR2) are obtained from the germline V gene. Inclusive of the bounding cysteine and phenylalanine, the CDR3 is 14 residues long. Only CDR3 DNA is held: 42 bases, read in frame from base 1. V loses 3 bases of germline sequence and J loses 4 bases, and the interval between the two ends is 10 bases.

Recombination linked TRBV6-5 to TRBJ2-1; no D gene is confidently identified. This receptor was identified in an adult in good health. Specimen: peripheral blood, collected on day 0 of AZD1222 vaccination. The DNA is TGTGCCAGCAGTTATTCAAGGGTATACAATGAGCAGTTCTTC. This is translated as CASSYSRVYNEQFF.